A single sample is the source of the 10 T cell receptor beta chains below, sequenced in a study of T-cell reconstitution after alpha-beta-depleted transplantation in children. A library of TCRbeta sequences, prepared with unique molecular identifiers, was generated. TCRdb processed the PCR reads anew with MiXCR; each CDR3 protein has one entry. The sample carries 600,000 or so distinct CDR3 sequences, around 23% recorded once. The material was PBMCs, mostly from graft donor cells, obtained 360 days after TCRalphabeta/CD19-depleted stem cell transplant. The receptors derive from a boy less than two years old who had a stem cell transplant for acute myeloid leukemia, so the T cells may come from the graft donor.

The gene calls are TRBV6-1 and TRBJ2-5, with TRBD2 identical over 13 bases. Losses at the gene ends were 6 bases for V and 7 bases for J; bases not matched to a gene: 8. The CDR3 is made up of 15 amino acids. From germline, CDR1 is MNHNS and CDR2 SASEGT. The CDR3 DNA sequence: TGTGCCAGCAGATCGGGACTAGCGGGGCCGGGGACCCAGTACTTC. Its protein product is CASRSGLAGPGTQYF.

The V call is TRBV30, the J call TRBJ2-7, with a possible D match to TRBD2 (6 bases). The germline CDR1 and CDR2 sequences are GTSNPN and SVGIG (reference sequence). V lost 3 bases, J lost 3 bases, and 21 bases lay in between. The CDR3 contains 16 residues. CDR3 bases: TGTGCCTGGAGCAAGCGGGCCCAAGGGAGGCTCTACGAGCAGTACTTC. It encodes CAWSKRAQGRLYEQYF.

Only a few counts were recorded for this clonotype. The V and J genes are TRBV6-1 and TRBJ1-5; D is possibly TRBD1 (6 bases). This CDR3 comprises 17 residues. The germline V gene has CDR1 MNHNS and CDR2 SASEGT. Trimming removed 2 bases from V and 0 bases from J, with 14 bases in between. CDR3 sequence (DNA): TGTGCCAGCAGTGAAACGACAGGTTGGATTAGCAATCAGCCCCAGCATTTT. Amino acids: CASSETTGWISNQPQHF.

This clonotype has a count of ten or more. The chain is built from TRBV12-3 or TRBV12-4 and TRBJ2-6, with D uncertain. CDR3 length equals 17 residues. Trimming shortened V by 4 bases and J by 0 bases, and 13 bases separated the two germline ends. This CDR3 is CASSSRYSSSGANVLTF. The CDR3 bases are TGTGCCAGCAGTTCCCGGTATAGTAGCTCTGGGGCCAACGTCCTGACTTTC.

V usage is TRBV7-8 and J usage is TRBJ1-1; tentative D call: TRBD1 (5 bases). Trimming shortened V by 2 bases and J by 1 base, and 14 bases separated the two germline ends. Germline CDR1 SGHVS, CDR2 FQNEAQ. The CDR3 loop spans 16 amino acids. This chain's CDR3 is CASSLLRGVENTEAFF. In nucleotides, the CDR3 is TGTGCCAGCAGCTTATTGAGAGGGGTAGAGAACACTGAAGCTTTCTTT. The full variable domain, with the rest looked up from reference TRBV7-8 and TRBJ1-1, is GAGVSQSPRYKVAKRGQDVALRCDPISGHVSLFWYQQALGQGPEFLTYFQNEAQLDKSGLPSDRFFAERPEGSVSTLKIQRTQQEDSAVYLCASSLLRGVENTEAFFGQGTRLTVV.

The rearrangement joins TRBV6-2 or TRBV6-3 to TRBJ2-3, with D unresolved. V dropped 2 bases and J dropped 4 bases, with 13 bases sitting between them. The CDR3 is made up of 15 amino acids. Germline lookup yields CDR1 MNHEY and CDR2 SVGEGT. Here the CDR3 reads CASSYREVDSDTQYF. Written as DNA, the CDR3 is TGTGCCAGCAGTTACAGGGAAGTCGATTCAGATACGCAGTATTTT.

This clonotype was observed at least ten times. V and J are TRBV29-1 and TRBJ2-1, with 8 bases that match TRBD2. CDR1 SQVTM and CDR2 ANQGSEA come from the germline V gene. V shed 4 bases, J shed 2 bases, and the junction held 7 bases outside the gene matches. There are 15 residues in the CDR3. CDR3 nucleotide sequence: TGCAGCGTTGGGGAGGGGCGGGGGGCCTACAATGAGCAGTTCTTC. Its protein product is CSVGEGRGAYNEQFF.

The chain uses TRBV20-1 and TRBJ2-5; D is unresolved. Deletions cut 3 bases from V and 1 base from J, with 12 bases between. The CDR3 runs to 14 residues. The germline CDR1 and CDR2 sequences are DFQATT and SNEGSKA (reference sequence). The CDR3 DNA reads TGCAGTGCTAGTAAAGGCGGAGCCCAAGAGACCCAGTACTTC. This translates into CSASKGGAQETQYF.

Comments on this clonotype: One end of the junction varies from germline; a read error may be responsible. J is TRBJ1-5 and V is TRBV20-1, with D possibly TRBD1 on 6 matching bases. The CDR3 spans 18 residues. Germline V gives CDR1 DFQATT, CDR2 SNEGSKA (reference sequence). The CDR3 coding sequence is TGCTGTGCTAGAGATGCTTCACTGGGGGGGCGCGGCAATCAGCCCCAGCATTTT. Translation gives CCARDASLGGRGNQPQHF.

The chain couples TRBV9 to TRBJ2-3; 7 bases fit TRBD1. Germline CDR1 SGDLS, CDR2 YYNGEE. This CDR3 is 16 amino acids long. J lost 6 bases, V lost 3 bases, and 13 bases had no gene match. This CDR3 is CASSDGTAVGKDTQYF. The CDR3 DNA reads as TGTGCCAGCAGCGATGGGACAGCAGTAGGAAAGGATACGCAGTATTTT.